One sample yielded the 2 T cell receptor beta chains listed below, sequenced in a study of blood T cell repertoires in COVID-19. Profiling relied on immunoSEQ multiplex PCR, and the TCRdb table lists in-frame clones only, not all of them. The sample has some 48,000 clones, approximately 78% seen once. The sample comprised peripheral blood. The origin of the receptors is a human donor with acute or convalescent COVID-19. The donor label of this sample is uncertain.

The chain combines TRBV14 with TRBJ2-5; 10 nucleotides align to TRBD2. Trimming at V came to 4 bases and at J to 2 bases, leaving 7 bases not matched to a gene. This CDR3 has 16 residues. In germline, CDR1 is SGHDN, CDR2 FVKESK. As DNA, the CDR3 is TGTGCCAGCAGCCCGGCTAGCGGGAGAGGACAAGAGACCCAGTACTTC. Its protein is CASSPASGRGQETQYF.

The J gene is TRBJ2-1, the V gene TRBV11-3; 15 bases align to TRBD2. The V and J ends lost 2 bases and 8 bases, in that order; junction bases with no gene match: 13. The CDR3 runs 19 residues. The germline CDR1 and CDR2 sequences are SGHNT and YENEEA. The CDR3 DNA sequence: TGTGCCAGCAGCTTATCATGGACTAGCGGGAGGGCCGGTATAGATGAGCAGTTCTTC. Protein sequence: CASSLSWTSGRAGIDEQFF.